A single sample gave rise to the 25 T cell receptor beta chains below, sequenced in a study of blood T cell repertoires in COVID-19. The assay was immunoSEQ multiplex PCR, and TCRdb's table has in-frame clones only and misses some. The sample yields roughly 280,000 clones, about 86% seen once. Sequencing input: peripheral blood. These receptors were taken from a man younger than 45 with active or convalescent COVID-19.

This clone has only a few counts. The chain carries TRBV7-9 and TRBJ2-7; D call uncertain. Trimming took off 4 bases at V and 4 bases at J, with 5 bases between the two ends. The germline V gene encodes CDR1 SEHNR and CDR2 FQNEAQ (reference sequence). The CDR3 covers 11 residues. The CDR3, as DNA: TGTGCCAGCAGCTCCGTTTACGAGCAGTACTTC. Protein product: CASSSVYEQYF. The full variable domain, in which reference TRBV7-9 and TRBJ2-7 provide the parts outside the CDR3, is DTGVSQNPRHKITKRGQNVTFRCDPISEHNRLYWYRQTLGQGPEFLTYFQNEAQLEKSRLLSDRFSAERPKGSFSTLEIQRTEQGDSAMYLCASSSVYEQYFGPGTRLTVT.

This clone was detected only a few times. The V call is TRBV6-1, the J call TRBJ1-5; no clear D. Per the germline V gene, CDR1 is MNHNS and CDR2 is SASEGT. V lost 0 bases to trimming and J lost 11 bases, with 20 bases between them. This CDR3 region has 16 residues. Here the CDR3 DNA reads TGTGCCAGCAGTGAAGCCGGGGTAAGGGCCCCTATAGCCCAGCATTTT. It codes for CASSEAGVRAPIAQHF.

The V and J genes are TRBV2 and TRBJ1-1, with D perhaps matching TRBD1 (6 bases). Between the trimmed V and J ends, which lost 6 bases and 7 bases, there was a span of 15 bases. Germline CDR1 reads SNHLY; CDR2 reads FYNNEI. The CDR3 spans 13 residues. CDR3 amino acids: CASSAGTFLEAFF. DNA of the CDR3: TGTGCCAGCAGCGCCGGGACATTTCTTGAAGCTTTCTTT.

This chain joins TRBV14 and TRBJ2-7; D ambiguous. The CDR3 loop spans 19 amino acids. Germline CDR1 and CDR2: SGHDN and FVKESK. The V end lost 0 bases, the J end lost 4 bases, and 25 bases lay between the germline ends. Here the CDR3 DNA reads TGTGCCAGCAGCCAAGAAAGATTAACCATGGCGGAACGTTCTTACGAGCAGTACTTC. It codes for CASSQERLTMAERSYEQYF.

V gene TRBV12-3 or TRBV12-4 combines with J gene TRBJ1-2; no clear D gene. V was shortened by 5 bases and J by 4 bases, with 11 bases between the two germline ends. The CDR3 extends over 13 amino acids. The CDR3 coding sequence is TGTGCCAGCAGTCAGATCCGGGGCTATGGCTACACCTTC. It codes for CASSQIRGYGYTF.

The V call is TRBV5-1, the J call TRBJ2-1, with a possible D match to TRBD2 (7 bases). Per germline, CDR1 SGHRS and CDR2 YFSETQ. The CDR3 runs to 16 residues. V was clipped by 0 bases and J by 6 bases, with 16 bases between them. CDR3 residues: CASSLVGGGPSNEQFF. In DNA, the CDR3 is TGCGCCAGCAGCTTGGTGGGCGGGGGCCCTTCCAATGAGCAGTTCTTC.

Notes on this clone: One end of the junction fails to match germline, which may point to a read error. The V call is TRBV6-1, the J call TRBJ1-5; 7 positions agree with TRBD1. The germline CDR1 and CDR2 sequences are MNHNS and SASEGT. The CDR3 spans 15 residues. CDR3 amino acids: CASTEDRVSNQPQHF. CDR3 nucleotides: TGTGCCAGCACTGAAGACAGGGTTAGCAATCAGCCCCAGCATTTT.

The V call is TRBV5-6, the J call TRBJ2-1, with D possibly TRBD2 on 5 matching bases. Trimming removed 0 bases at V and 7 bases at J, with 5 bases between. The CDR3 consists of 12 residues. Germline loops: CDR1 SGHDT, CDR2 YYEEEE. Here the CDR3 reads CASSLGGNEQFF. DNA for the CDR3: TGTGCCAGCAGCTTGGGAGGGAATGAGCAGTTCTTC.

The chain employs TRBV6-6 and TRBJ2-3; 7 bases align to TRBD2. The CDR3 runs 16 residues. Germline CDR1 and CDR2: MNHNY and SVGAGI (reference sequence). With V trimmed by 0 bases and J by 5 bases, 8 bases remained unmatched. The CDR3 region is CASSYSGGGRGDTQYF. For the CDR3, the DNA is TGTGCCAGCAGTTACTCGGGCGGGGGAAGGGGAGATACGCAGTATTTT.

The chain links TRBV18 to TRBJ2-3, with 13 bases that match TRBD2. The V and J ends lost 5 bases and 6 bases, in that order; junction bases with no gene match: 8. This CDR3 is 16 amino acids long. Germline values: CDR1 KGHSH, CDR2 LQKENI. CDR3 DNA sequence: TGTGCCAGCTCATCAAGGACTAGCGGGGGACCGGATACGCAGTATTTT. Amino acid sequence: CASSSRTSGGPDTQYF. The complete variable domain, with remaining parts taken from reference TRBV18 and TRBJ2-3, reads NAGVMQNPRHLVRRRGQEARLRCSPMKGHSHVYWYRQLPEEGLKFMVYLQKENIIDESGMPKERFSAEFPKEGPSILRIQQVVRGDSAAYFCASSSRTSGGPDTQYFGPGTRLTVL.

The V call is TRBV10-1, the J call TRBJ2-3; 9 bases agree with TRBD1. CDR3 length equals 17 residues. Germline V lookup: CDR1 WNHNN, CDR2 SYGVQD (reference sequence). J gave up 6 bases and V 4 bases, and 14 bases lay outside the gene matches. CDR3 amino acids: CASSGWTGAPRFDTQYF. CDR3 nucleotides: TGCGCCAGCAGTGGATGGACAGGGGCGCCAAGGTTCGATACGCAGTATTTT.

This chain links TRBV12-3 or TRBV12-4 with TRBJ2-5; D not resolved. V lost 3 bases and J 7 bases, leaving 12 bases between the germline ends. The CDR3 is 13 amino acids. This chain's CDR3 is CASSLSPSSTQYF. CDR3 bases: TGTGCCAGCAGTTTGAGCCCCTCGTCGACCCAGTACTTC.

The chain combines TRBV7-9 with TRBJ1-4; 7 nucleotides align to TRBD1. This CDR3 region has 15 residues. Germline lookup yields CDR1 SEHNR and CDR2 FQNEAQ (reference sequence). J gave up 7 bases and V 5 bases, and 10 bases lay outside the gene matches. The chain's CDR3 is CASSPLTGSFEKLFF. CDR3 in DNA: TGTGCCAGCAGCCCATTGACAGGGAGTTTTGAAAAACTGTTTTTT.

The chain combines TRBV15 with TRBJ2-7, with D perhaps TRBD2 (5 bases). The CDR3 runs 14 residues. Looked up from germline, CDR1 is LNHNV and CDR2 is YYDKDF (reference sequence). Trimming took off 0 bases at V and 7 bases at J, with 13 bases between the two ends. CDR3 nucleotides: TGTGCCACCAGCAGAGATTATCGTTCGGGAGAGCAGTACTTC. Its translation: CATSRDYRSGEQYF.

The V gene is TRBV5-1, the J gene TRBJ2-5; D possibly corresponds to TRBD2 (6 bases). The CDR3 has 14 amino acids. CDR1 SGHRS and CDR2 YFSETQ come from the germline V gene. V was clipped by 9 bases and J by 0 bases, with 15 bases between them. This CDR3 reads CANGPGEYQETQYF. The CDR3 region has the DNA TGCGCCAACGGTCCGGGGGAGTACCAAGAGACCCAGTACTTC.

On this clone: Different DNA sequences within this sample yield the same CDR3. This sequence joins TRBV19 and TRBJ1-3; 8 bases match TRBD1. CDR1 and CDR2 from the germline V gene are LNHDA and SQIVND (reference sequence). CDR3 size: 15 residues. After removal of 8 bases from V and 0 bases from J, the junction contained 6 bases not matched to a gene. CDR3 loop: CASSDRGSSGNTIYF. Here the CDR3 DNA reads TGTGCCAGTTCCGACAGGGGAAGCTCTGGAAACACCATATATTTT.

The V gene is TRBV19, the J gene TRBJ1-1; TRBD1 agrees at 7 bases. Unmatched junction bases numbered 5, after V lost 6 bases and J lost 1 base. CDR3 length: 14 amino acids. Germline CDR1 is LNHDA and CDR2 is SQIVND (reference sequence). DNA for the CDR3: TGTGCCAGTAGACAGGGGACAGCGAACACTGAAGCTTTCTTT. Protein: CASRQGTANTEAFF. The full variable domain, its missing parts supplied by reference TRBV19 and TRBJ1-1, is DGGITQSPKYLFRKEGQNVTLSCEQNLNHDAMYWYRQDPGQGLRLIYYSQIVNDFQKGDIAEGYSVSREKKESFPLTVTSAQKNPTAFYLCASRQGTANTEAFFGQGTRLTVV.

The CDR3 loop reads CASSFPGARRYEQYF. In DNA form, the CDR3 reads TGTGCCAGCAGCTTCCCGGGAGCGCGAAGATACGAGCAGTACTTC. The J gene is TRBJ2-7, the V gene TRBV6-5; tentative D call: TRBD2 (6 bases). Trimming left V 6 bases short and J 4 bases short, with 19 bases between. The length of the CDR3 is 15 residues. Germline lookup yields CDR1 MNHEY and CDR2 SVGAGI.

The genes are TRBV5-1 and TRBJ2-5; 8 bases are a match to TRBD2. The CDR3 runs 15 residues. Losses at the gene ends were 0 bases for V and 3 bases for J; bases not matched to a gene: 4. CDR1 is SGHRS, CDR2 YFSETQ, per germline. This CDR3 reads CASSLEGLVKETQYF. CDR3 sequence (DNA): TGCGCCAGCAGCTTGGAGGGACTAGTAAAAGAGACCCAGTACTTC.

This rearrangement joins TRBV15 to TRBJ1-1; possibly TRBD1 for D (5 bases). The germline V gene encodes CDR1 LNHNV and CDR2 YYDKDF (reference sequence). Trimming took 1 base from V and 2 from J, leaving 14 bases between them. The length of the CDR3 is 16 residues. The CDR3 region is CATSRGTDIPNTEAFF. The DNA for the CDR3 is TGTGCCACCAGCAGAGGTACGGACATCCCCAACACTGAAGCTTTCTTT.

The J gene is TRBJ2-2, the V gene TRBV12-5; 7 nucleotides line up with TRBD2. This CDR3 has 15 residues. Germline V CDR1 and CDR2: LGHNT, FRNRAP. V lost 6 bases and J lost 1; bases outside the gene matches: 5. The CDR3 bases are TGTGCTAGTGGCCCTGGGGGGGAGAACACCGGGGAGCTGTTTTTT. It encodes CASGPGGENTGELFF.

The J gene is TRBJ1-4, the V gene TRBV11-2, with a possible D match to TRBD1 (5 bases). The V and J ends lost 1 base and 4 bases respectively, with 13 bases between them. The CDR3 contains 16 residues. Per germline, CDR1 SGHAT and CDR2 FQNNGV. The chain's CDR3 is CASSLVDSSINEKLFF. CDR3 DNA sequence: TGTGCCAGCAGCTTAGTAGACAGCTCTATTAATGAAAAACTGTTTTTT. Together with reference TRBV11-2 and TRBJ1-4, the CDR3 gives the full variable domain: EAGVAQSPRYKIIEKRQSVAFWCNPISGHATLYWYQQILGQGPKLLIQFQNNGVVDDSQLPKDRFSAERLKGVDSTLKIQPAKLEDSAVYLCASSLVDSSINEKLFFGSGTQLSVL.

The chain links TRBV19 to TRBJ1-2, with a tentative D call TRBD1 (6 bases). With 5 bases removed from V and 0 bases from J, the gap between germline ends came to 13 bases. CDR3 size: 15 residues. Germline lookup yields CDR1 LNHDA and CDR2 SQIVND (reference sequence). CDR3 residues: CASSVQGSSNYGYTF. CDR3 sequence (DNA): TGTGCCAGTAGTGTACAGGGTTCGTCTAACTATGGCTACACCTTC.

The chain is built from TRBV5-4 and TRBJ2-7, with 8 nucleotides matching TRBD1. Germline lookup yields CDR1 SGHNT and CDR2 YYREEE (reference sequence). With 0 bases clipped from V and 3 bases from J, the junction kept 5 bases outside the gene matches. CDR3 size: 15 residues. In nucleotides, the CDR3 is TGTGCCAGCAGCTTGGACCCAGGGGGCTTCTACGAGCAGTACTTC. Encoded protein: CASSLDPGGFYEQYF.

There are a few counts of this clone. For the CDR3, the DNA is TGTGCCAGTAGCCTCCCGGGGGGAGGGGCAGATACGCAGTATTTT. It specifies CASSLPGGGADTQYF. The J gene is TRBJ2-3, the V gene TRBV19; 7 positions match TRBD2. Trimming cost V 6 bases and J 4 bases; bases outside gene matches: 10. The CDR3 sequence is 15 residues long. CDR1 is LNHDA, CDR2 SQIVND, per germline (reference sequence).